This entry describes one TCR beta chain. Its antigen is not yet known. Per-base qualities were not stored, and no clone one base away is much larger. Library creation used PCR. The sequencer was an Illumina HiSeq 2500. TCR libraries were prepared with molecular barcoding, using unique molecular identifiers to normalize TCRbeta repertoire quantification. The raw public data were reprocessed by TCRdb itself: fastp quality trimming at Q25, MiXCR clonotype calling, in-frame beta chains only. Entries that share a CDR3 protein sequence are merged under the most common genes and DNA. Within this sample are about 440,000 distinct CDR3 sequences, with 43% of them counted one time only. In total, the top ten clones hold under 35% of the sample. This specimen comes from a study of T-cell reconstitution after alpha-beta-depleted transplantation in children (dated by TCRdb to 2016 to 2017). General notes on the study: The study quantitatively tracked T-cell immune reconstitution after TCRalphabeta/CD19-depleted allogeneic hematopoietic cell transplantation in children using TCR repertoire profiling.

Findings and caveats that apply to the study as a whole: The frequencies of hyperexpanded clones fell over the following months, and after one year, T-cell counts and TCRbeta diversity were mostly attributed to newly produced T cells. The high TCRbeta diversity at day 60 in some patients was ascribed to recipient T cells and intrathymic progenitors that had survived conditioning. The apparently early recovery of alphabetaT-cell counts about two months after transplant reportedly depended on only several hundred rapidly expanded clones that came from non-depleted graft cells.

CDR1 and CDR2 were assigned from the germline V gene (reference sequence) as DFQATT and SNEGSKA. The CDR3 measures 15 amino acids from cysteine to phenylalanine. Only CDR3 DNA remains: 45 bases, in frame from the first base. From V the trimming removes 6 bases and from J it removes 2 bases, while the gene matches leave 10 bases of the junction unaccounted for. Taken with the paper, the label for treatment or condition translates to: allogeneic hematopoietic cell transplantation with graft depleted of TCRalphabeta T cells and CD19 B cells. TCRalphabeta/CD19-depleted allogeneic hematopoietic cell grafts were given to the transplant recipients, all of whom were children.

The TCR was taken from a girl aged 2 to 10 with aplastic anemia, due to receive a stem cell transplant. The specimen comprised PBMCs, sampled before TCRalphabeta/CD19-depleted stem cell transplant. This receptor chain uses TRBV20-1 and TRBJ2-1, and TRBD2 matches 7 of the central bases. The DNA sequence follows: TGCAGTGCGGTTCTTGGGAGGGCGACCTACAATGAGCAGTTCTTC. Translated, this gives CSAVLGRATYNEQFF.